The 10 T cell receptor beta chains in this list originate from one sample, sequenced in a study of vaccination effects on CD4 cells after COVID-19. Clones were read by immunoSEQ multiplex PCR, and TCRdb kept only the in-frame ones, dropping some. Found here are some 14,000 clones, around 75% of them singletons; the top ten hold 20% to 25%. Using viral peptide pools, the ViraFEST assay grew out antigen-specific CD4+ T cells prior to sequencing. When less than 12 days of culture had elapsed, CD4+ T cells were isolated. Confirmation by PCR established that the person had SARS-CoV-2 infection between March and December 2020. Of the BNT162b2 and mRNA-1273 vaccines, participants received two doses of one or the other. No cognate antigen is known for these TCRs. The sequencing here drew on CD4+ T cells from PBMCs cultured with HCoV-NL63 spike peptides, taken after COVID-19 vaccination. Receptors were obtained from a human donor who had a prior SARS-CoV-2 infection.

J is TRBJ2-7 and V is TRBV29-1; a possible D gene is TRBD1 (8 bases). This CDR3 has 14 amino acids. The V end was cut by 8 bases, the J end by 4 bases, with 21 bases between. CDR1 and CDR2 from the germline V gene are SQVTM and ANQGSEA. CDR3: CSIWEGQVPYEQYF. In nucleotides, the CDR3 is TGCAGCATATGGGAGGGACAGGTTCCTTACGAGCAGTACTTC.

The J gene is TRBJ1-1, the V gene TRBV12-5; TRBD1 aligns across 9 bases. Germline V lookup: CDR1 LGHNT, CDR2 FRNRAP. With V trimmed by 2 bases and J by 3 bases, 4 bases remained unmatched. There are 15 residues in the CDR3. CDR3 amino acids: CASGLSTGGDTEAFF. CDR3 in DNA: TGTGCTAGTGGTTTGTCGACAGGGGGGGACACTGAAGCTTTCTTT.

J is TRBJ1-3 and V is TRBV5-5, with D hard to call. Deletions cut 5 bases from V and 0 bases from J, with 12 bases between. The germline V gene has CDR1 SGHKS and CDR2 YYEKEE (reference sequence). The CDR3 sequence is 15 residues long. Here the CDR3 reads CASRYDGFSGNTIYF. The CDR3 coding sequence is TGTGCCAGCAGATACGACGGATTCTCTGGAAACACCATATATTTT. Combining the CDR3 with reference TRBV5-5 and TRBJ1-3 gives the whole variable domain DAGVTQSPTHLIKTRGQQVTLRCSPISGHKSVSWYQQVLGQGPQFIFQYYEKEERGRGNFPDRFSARQFPNYSSELNVNALLLGDSALYLCASRYDGFSGNTIYFGEGSWLTVV.

This clone was seen just once. The gene calls are TRBV14 and TRBJ2-2, with 9 bases fitting TRBD1. V was pared by 4 bases and J by 3 bases, with 6 bases of the junction left unmatched. Germline CDR1 and CDR2: SGHDN and FVKESK. The CDR3 has 16 residues. CDR3 nucleotide sequence: TGTGCCAGCAGCCCACGGACAGGGGTGGACACCGGGGAGCTGTTTTTT. This encodes CASSPRTGVDTGELFF.

This chain connects TRBV7-2 to TRBJ2-5, with D perhaps being TRBD1 or TRBD2 (5 bases each). CDR1 and CDR2 (germline): SGHTA, FQGNSA. The CDR3 is 16 residues long. Trimming took off 1 base at V and 5 bases at J, with 17 bases between the two ends. CDR3 DNA: TGTGCCAGCAGCTTAGAATTCCCTCGGGGACGGGAGACCCAGTACTTC. This translates into CASSLEFPRGRETQYF.

The V and J genes are TRBV6-2 or TRBV6-3 and TRBJ2-1; 8 nucleotides line up with TRBD2. The germline gives CDR1 MNHEY, CDR2 SVGEGT. V lost 6 bases to trimming and J lost 7 bases; unmatched junction nucleotides: 11. This CDR3 has 15 residues. CDR3 DNA sequence: TGTGCCAGCAGCCGCGCCAGCGGGAGTCAGAATGAGCAGTTCTTC. It codes for CASSRASGSQNEQFF.

The chain links TRBV24-1 to TRBJ2-3, with D unclear. Trimming took 3 bases from V and 0 from J, leaving 12 bases between them. Per the germline V gene, CDR1 is KGHDR and CDR2 is SFDVKD. This CDR3 is built from 16 residues. DNA for the CDR3: TGTGCCACCAGTGATCCCTTCTCAATAAGCACAGATACGCAGTATTTT. It translates to CATSDPFSISTDTQYF.

The chain uses TRBV6-5 and TRBJ2-3, with D perhaps TRBD2 (6 bases). Germline V gene data show CDR1 as MNHEY and CDR2 as SVGAGI. This CDR3 contains 14 residues. V was pared by 8 bases and J by 2 bases, with 14 bases between. CDR3 sequence: CASHRDSITDTQYF. The CDR3 region has the DNA TGTGCCAGCCACCGGGACTCAATCACAGATACGCAGTATTTT.

V gene TRBV7-9 combines with J gene TRBJ1-4; D is unresolved. The CDR3 spans 15 residues. The V end was cut by 5 bases, the J end by 0 bases, with 10 bases between. Germline lookup yields CDR1 SEHNR and CDR2 FQNEAQ (reference sequence). CDR3 coding DNA: TGTGCCAGCAGCAACCGCCCTGCAACTAATGAAAAACTGTTTTTT. It yields the protein CASSNRPATNEKLFF.

This rearrangement joins TRBV20-1 to TRBJ2-7, with TRBD2 identical over 10 bases. Germline trimming cut 7 bases from V and 7 bases from J; bases unmatched to any gene: 4. The CDR3 is 11 residues long. CDR1 and CDR2 from the germline V gene are DFQATT and SNEGSKA (reference sequence). This chain's CDR3 is CSGLAGVEQYF. CDR3 coding DNA: TGCAGTGGTCTAGCGGGGGTTGAGCAGTACTTC.